Each of the 28 T cell receptor beta chains below was sequenced from the same sample in a study of blood T cell repertoires in COVID-19. The protocol was immunoSEQ multiplex PCR, while the TCRdb copy is restricted to in-frame clones and leaves out a portion. The profile shows 300,000 or so clones, approximately 84% of them singletons. Source material: PBMCs or T cells enriched from blood (not recorded which). These receptors originate from a woman aged 30 to 39 who had recovered from COVID-19.

Comment on this clone: At the DNA level, this CDR3 is encoded by other sequences in the same sample as well. V gene TRBV5-4 combines with J gene TRBJ2-2, with D tentatively TRBD1 (5 bases). This CDR3 region has 15 residues. Per germline, CDR1 SGHNT and CDR2 YYREEE (reference sequence). V was trimmed by 0 bases and J by 2 bases, leaving 8 bases between them. CDR3 nucleotides: TGTGCCAGCAGCTTGGTTGGGGCTAACACCGGGGAGCTGTTTTTT. Protein: CASSLVGANTGELFF.

The chain is built from TRBV5-1 and TRBJ1-6; weak D call: TRBD1 (5 bases). The V end was cut by 0 bases, the J end by 10 bases, with 11 bases between. Looked up from germline, CDR1 is SGHRS and CDR2 is YFSETQ. There are 14 residues in the CDR3. The CDR3 loop is CASSLGGTASPLHF. The CDR3 nucleotides read TGCGCCAGCAGCTTGGGCGGGACGGCATCACCCCTCCACTTT. Full variable domain (missing parts from reference TRBV5-1 and TRBJ1-6): KAGVTQTPRYLIKTRGQQVTLSCSPISGHRSVSWYQQTPGQGLQFLFEYFSETQRNKGNFPGRFSGRQFSNSRSEMNVSTLELGDSALYLCASSLGGTASPLHFGNGTRLTVT.

The CDR3 spells CASSLASSGNTEAFF. Written as DNA, the CDR3 is TGCGCCAGCAGCTTGGCTTCCTCGGGGAACACTGAAGCTTTCTTT. The chain carries TRBV5-1 and TRBJ1-1, with D unclear. CDR3 length equals 15 residues. V shed 0 bases and J shed 1 base, with 10 bases lying between them. Looked up from germline, CDR1 is SGHRS and CDR2 is YFSETQ.

The genes are TRBV2 and TRBJ2-5; TRBD1 matches 12 bases. Germline CDR1 is SNHLY and CDR2 is FYNNEI. The CDR3 has 15 residues. After removal of 2 bases from V and 4 bases from J, the junction contained 2 bases not matched to a gene. CDR3 residues: CASSERDRGRETQYF. In DNA, the CDR3 is TGTGCCAGCAGTGAAAGGGACAGGGGGCGAGAGACCCAGTACTTC.

This clone turned up a few times. The chain carries TRBV23-1 and TRBJ1-1; 9 bases are shared with TRBD1. TRBV23-1 is reported as an ORF; its role is uncertain. CDR3 size: 15 residues. J gave up 5 bases and V 4 bases, and 8 bases lay outside the gene matches. CDR3: CASSRLQGAGTEAFF. The CDR3 nucleotides are TGCGCCAGCAGTCGCCTACAGGGGGCAGGGACTGAAGCTTTCTTT.

In this sample, this clone turned up a few times. The V and J genes are TRBV24-1 and TRBJ1-5; TRBD1 aligns across 8 bases. Germline V gives CDR1 KGHDR, CDR2 SFDVKD. V dropped 2 bases and J dropped 4; count of bases not matched to a gene: 6. The CDR3 runs 16 residues. The CDR3 nucleotides read TGTGCCACCAGTGATTCTTCGCACAGGGGGAATCAGCCCCAGCATTTT. Translating gives CATSDSSHRGNQPQHF.

The chain carries TRBV24-1 and TRBJ2-1, with 7 bases that match TRBD1. The CDR3 is made up of 16 amino acids. V lost 3 bases and J lost 6; bases outside the gene matches: 10. Per the germline V gene, CDR1 is KGHDR and CDR2 is SFDVKD. Here the CDR3 reads CATSDGQARSFNEQFF. In nucleotides, the CDR3 is TGTGCCACCAGTGATGGACAGGCGCGGTCTTTCAATGAGCAGTTCTTC.

This rearrangement joins TRBV7-2 to TRBJ1-2, with 7 bases aligning to TRBD1. Germline trimming cut 7 bases from V and 5 bases from J; bases unmatched to any gene: 10. CDR1 and CDR2 from the germline V gene are SGHTA and FQGNSA. This CDR3 contains 14 residues. The CDR3 here is CASTSGGGDYGYTF. The CDR3 DNA follows: TGTGCCAGCACCTCGGGAGGGGGCGATTATGGCTACACCTTC. The full variable domain, completed using reference TRBV7-2 and TRBJ1-2, is GAGVSQSPSNKVTEKGKDVELRCDPISGHTALYWYRQSLGQGLEFLIYFQGNSAPDKSGLPSDRFSAERTGGSVSTLTIQRTQQEDSAVYLCASTSGGGDYGYTFGSGTRLTVV.

This chain's CDR3 is CASSRHESYEQYF. DNA for the CDR3: TGTGCCAGCAGCCGCCACGAGTCCTACGAGCAGTACTTC. The rearrangement links TRBV14 to TRBJ2-7; unclear D gene. The CDR3 covers 13 residues. Deletions cut 4 bases from V and 1 base from J, with 8 bases between. Germline lookup yields CDR1 SGHDN and CDR2 FVKESK.

As to this clone: Additional DNA sequences in this sample encode the identical CDR3. The rearrangement joins TRBV5-1 to TRBJ1-2, with TRBD1 matching over 9 bases. In germline, CDR1 is SGHRS, CDR2 YFSETQ. The CDR3 has 14 amino acids. The V segment lost 3 bases and the J segment 3 bases; nucleotides outside the gene matches: 3. The CDR3 loop is CASSWDRADYGYTF. The DNA for the CDR3 is TGCGCCAGCAGCTGGGACAGGGCAGACTATGGCTACACCTTC.

The J gene is TRBJ1-2, the V gene TRBV6-5; 7 bases are a match to TRBD1. Germline values: CDR1 MNHEY, CDR2 SVGAGI. V trimming: 6 bases; J trimming: 8 bases; junction bases outside the gene matches: 3. The CDR3 loop spans 11 amino acids. CDR3: CASRRDSGYTF. Here the CDR3 DNA reads TGTGCCAGCAGAAGGGACAGCGGCTACACCTTC.

The chain links TRBV12-3 or TRBV12-4 to TRBJ2-1, with unresolved D. This CDR3 comprises 11 residues. The V gene lost 6 bases and the J gene lost 6 bases, with 6 bases spanning the gap. The CDR3 DNA follows: TGTGCCAGCAGCTATGGCAATGAGCAGTTCTTC. It yields the protein CASSYGNEQFF.

The rearrangement joins TRBV30 to TRBJ1-1; 7 bases are shared with TRBD1. The J segment lost 3 bases and the V segment lost 7 bases, leaving 5 bases of the junction unmatched. There are 12 residues in the CDR3. CDR1 is GTSNPN, CDR2 SVGIG, per germline (reference sequence). For the CDR3, the DNA is TGTGCCTATTTCGACAGGGACACTGAAGCTTTCTTT. Encoded protein: CAYFDRDTEAFF.

The chain employs TRBV5-1 and TRBJ2-7; D is perhaps TRBD1 (6 bases). V lost 1 base to trimming and J lost 1 base, with 9 bases between them. The CDR3 has 14 amino acids. Germline values: CDR1 SGHRS, CDR2 YFSETQ. CDR3 loop: CASSLWGQSYEQYF. The CDR3 DNA reads as TGCGCCAGCAGCTTGTGGGGGCAATCCTACGAGCAGTACTTC.

V and J are TRBV6-5 and TRBJ1-1; TRBD1 aligns across 8 bases. Germline CDR1 MNHEY, CDR2 SVGAGI. The CDR3 has 12 residues. The V segment lost 8 bases and the J segment 5 bases; nucleotides outside the gene matches: 4. The CDR3 loop is CASGQGWTEAFF. In DNA form, the CDR3 reads TGTGCCAGCGGACAGGGTTGGACTGAAGCTTTCTTT.

The chain carries TRBV6-5 and TRBJ2-4; a possible D gene is TRBD2 (6 bases). This CDR3 is built from 15 residues. Germline V gene lookup returns CDR1 MNHEY and CDR2 SVGAGI. V lost 5 bases and J 2 bases, leaving 13 bases between the germline ends. The CDR3 loop reads CASSPPGVTKNIQYF. As DNA, the CDR3 is TGTGCCAGCAGTCCGCCGGGGGTGACCAAAAACATTCAGTACTTC.

This sequence joins TRBV3-1 (or the pseudogene TRBV3-2) and TRBJ1-5; D gene uncertain. V lost 1 base, J lost 6 bases, and 10 bases lay in between. Per germline, CDR1 LGHDT and CDR2 YNNKEL (reference sequence). The CDR3 has 14 amino acids. CDR3 residues: CASSQGPTTQPQHF. For the CDR3, the DNA is TGTGCCAGCAGCCAAGGACCGACAACTCAGCCCCAGCATTTT.

The CDR3 loop reads CAWRTPLRGNTEAFF. The CDR3 DNA sequence: TGTGCCTGGAGAACCCCGTTGCGGGGGAACACTGAAGCTTTCTTT. The rearrangement uses TRBV30 and TRBJ1-1; unclear D gene. The CDR3 totals 15 residues. The germline V and J ends were trimmed by 3 bases and 1 base, with 15 bases remaining between them. Germline V gene data show CDR1 as GTSNPN and CDR2 as SVGIG (reference sequence).

This chain uses TRBV18 with TRBJ1-1; 8 positions agree with TRBD1. CDR3 length equals 13 residues. J gave up 11 bases and V 6 bases, and 11 bases lay outside the gene matches. The germline gives CDR1 KGHSH, CDR2 LQKENI. The CDR3 region is CASSPNQGARAFF. CDR3 coding DNA: TGTGCCAGCTCCCCGAACCAGGGGGCGAGGGCTTTCTTT.

The genes are TRBV19 and TRBJ2-5; D gene ambiguous. This CDR3 spans 14 amino acids. Trimming took 0 bases from V and 3 from J, leaving 8 bases between them. CDR1 and CDR2 from the germline V gene are LNHDA and SQIVND (reference sequence). The CDR3 DNA sequence: TGTGCCAGTAGTATAGATCACGCGGAAGAGACCCAGTACTTC. Its translation: CASSIDHAEETQYF.

The J gene is TRBJ2-5, the V gene TRBV13, with TRBD1 matching over 7 bases. The CDR3 spans 14 residues. Germline CDR1 and CDR2: PRHDT and FYEKMQ (reference sequence). V was clipped by 4 bases and J by 4 bases; unmatched bases: 6. The CDR3 loop is CASSSTNRGETQYF. CDR3 DNA: TGTGCCAGCAGCTCGACCAACAGGGGAGAGACCCAGTACTTC.

The chain combines TRBV15 with TRBJ2-7; no clear D. The CDR3 contains 14 residues. Germline CDR1 and CDR2: LNHNV and YYDKDF (reference sequence). The V and J ends lost 1 base and 4 bases respectively, with 11 bases between them. The CDR3: CATSRGGQAYEQYF. CDR3 DNA: TGTGCCACCAGCAGAGGTGGGCAGGCATACGAGCAGTACTTC.

The gene calls are TRBV19 and TRBJ1-1; the match to TRBD1 covers 7 bases. The V gene end was trimmed by 3 bases and the J gene end by 1 base; junction bases not matched to a gene: 8. This CDR3 spans 16 amino acids. The germline V gene has CDR1 LNHDA and CDR2 SQIVND (reference sequence). The CDR3 loop is CASSIRQGVTNTEAFF. CDR3 coding DNA: TGTGCCAGTAGTATCCGGCAGGGGGTGACGAACACTGAAGCTTTCTTT.

In nucleotides, the CDR3 is TGTGCCAGCAGCCAACCCCCCGTGGGGAGCAATGAGCAGTTCTTC. Translation: CASSQPPVGSNEQFF. The chain uses TRBV3-1 (or the pseudogene TRBV3-2) and TRBJ2-1, with D possibly matching TRBD2 (5 bases). The CDR3 sequence is 15 residues long. V shed 2 bases and J shed 6 bases, with 14 bases lying between them. Germline V gene lookup returns CDR1 LGHDT and CDR2 YNNKEL (reference sequence).

The V gene is TRBV3-1 (or the pseudogene TRBV3-2), the J gene TRBJ1-2; 7 positions agree with TRBD1. Germline V gene data show CDR1 as LGHDT and CDR2 as YNNKEL (reference sequence). This CDR3 comprises 14 residues. Trimming took 5 bases from V and 6 from J; bases not matched to a gene: 9. The CDR3, as DNA: TGTGCCAGCAGCATAAGCAGGGGGGTTCATGGCTACACCTTC. It specifies CASSISRGVHGYTF.

The chain uses TRBV5-1 and TRBJ1-2, with TRBD1 identical over 9 bases. CDR1 and CDR2 (germline): SGHRS, YFSETQ. Trimming cost V 4 bases and J 4 bases; bases outside gene matches: 11. There are 16 residues in the CDR3. CDR3 nucleotide sequence: TGCGCCAGCAGCGTGGAATACAGGGGGCAGAGCTATGGCTACACCTTC. As protein: CASSVEYRGQSYGYTF.

The V and J genes are TRBV4-1 and TRBJ1-2, with unresolved D. Trimming cost V 0 bases and J 2 bases, with 10 bases left between them. This CDR3 spans 15 amino acids. CDR1 and CDR2 from the germline V gene are MGHRA and YSYEKL. The CDR3 spells CASSQDEVANYGYTF. In DNA, the CDR3 is TGCGCCAGCAGCCAAGATGAGGTTGCGAACTATGGCTACACCTTC.

The rearrangement joins TRBV9 to TRBJ1-2; D unresolved. The CDR3 is 17 amino acids. The germline gives CDR1 SGDLS, CDR2 YYNGEE. V was trimmed by 0 bases and J by 0 bases, leaving 15 bases between them. The CDR3 here is CASSVDPKGLPNYGYTF. The CDR3 DNA follows: TGTGCCAGCAGCGTAGATCCGAAAGGACTTCCTAACTATGGCTACACCTTC.